A single sample is the source of the 2 T cell receptor beta chains below, sequenced in a study of cytomegalovirus exposure and HLA in healthy donors. The PCR used 60 Vbeta and 13 Jbeta primers. Method: immunoSEQ multiplex PCR; TCRdb's copy keeps in-frame clones and lacks some. The sample comprises 100,000 to 150,000 clones, 60% to 85% of which are singletons, and less than 2% rests with the top ten. Input material: PBMCs. These receptors originate from a man aged 50 to 60 in good health and CMV-seronegative.

The chain has TRBV18 and TRBJ1-2; no reliable D call. Trimming left V 3 bases short and J 0 bases short, with 8 bases between. CDR1 and CDR2 from the germline V gene are KGHSH and LQKENI. The CDR3 is 14 residues long. CDR3 protein: CASSPEGANYGYTF. In DNA form, the CDR3 reads TGTGCCAGCTCACCCGAGGGAGCTAACTATGGCTACACCTTC.

This chain uses TRBV7-9 with TRBJ1-4; D is unresolved. This CDR3 comprises 14 residues. The V gene's germline CDR1 is SEHNR and CDR2 FQNEAQ (reference sequence). With 5 bases removed from V and 3 bases from J, the gap between germline ends came to 10 bases. DNA for the CDR3: TGTGCCAGCAGCCAGGTCATTGCTAATGAAAAACTGTTTTTT. Protein product: CASSQVIANEKLFF.